This T cell receptor beta chain was sequenced during a study of human T cells and chemical hapten exposure. On the study more broadly: Patients having alopecia areata, totalis or universalis were mostly female. Overall study results and limits: Those TCRs sitting above 1 in 1000 frequency stayed the same with DPC sensitization.

Per the germline V gene, CDR1 is SEHNR and CDR2 is FQNEAQ (reference sequence). CDR3 length: 14 amino acids. The V end lost 8 bases, the J end lost 1 base, and 15 bases lay between the germline ends. Described time point: patch test 3, about 24 weeks after DPC sensitization. Sample treatment: therapeutic diphenylcyclopropenone sensitization with weekly scalp DPC. Extraction of total RNA was performed on unfractionated whole blood. TCRdb re-called the RACE reads through MiXCR, storing one row per CDR3 protein. The sample holds about 39,000 distinct CDR3 sequences; approximately 11% are singletons and the top ten take 2% to 2.5%. Points on this clonotype: The antigen is not known.

The clonotype was recovered from a woman in her thirties or forties with alopecia areata. Some clones in this sample may be carry-over from other donors' samples. The sample consisted of whole blood, taken in connection with sensitization to the hapten diphenylcyclopropenone (DPC). The chain uses TRBV7-9 and TRBJ2-7; D is unresolved. The CDR3 region has the DNA TGTGCCAGCGGCCTGGCAGGCCTTTCCTACGAGCAGTACTTC. It specifies CASGLAGLSYEQYF.